What follows are 27 T cell receptor beta chains derived from one specimen sequenced in a study of breast tumors, draining lymph nodes, adjacent tissues. The lymph nodes were axillary draining lymph nodes from breast cancer patients. A single record per CDR3 protein comes from TCRdb applying MiXCR to the multiplex PCR reads. The top ten hold about 4.1% of the sample, which has approximately 180,000 distinct CDR3 sequences, roughly a third seen once. The material sequenced was axillary lymph node tissue. The receptor set was obtained from a female donor with breast cancer. Some clones in this sample may be carry-over from other donors' samples.

In this sample, this clonotype turned up once. The V gene is TRBV15, the J gene TRBJ2-5; D call uncertain. CDR3 size: 17 residues. V was shortened by 0 bases and J by 5 bases, with 19 bases between the two germline ends. Germline values: CDR1 LNHNV, CDR2 YYDKDF (reference sequence). CDR3 bases: TGTGCCACCAGCAGAGATCACGCTGCAGGTTTGGGCGAGACCCAGTACTTC. Residues: CATSRDHAAGLGETQYF.

This clonotype was seen many times. The chain uses TRBV7-6 and TRBJ1-4; D uncertain. Germline assignment: CDR1 SGHVS and CDR2 FNYEAQ. V dropped 2 bases and J dropped 7 bases, with 8 bases sitting between them. This CDR3 region has 13 residues. CDR3 amino acids: CASSLSGSEKLFF. The CDR3 DNA is TGTGCCAGCAGCTTATCTGGGTCTGAAAAACTGTTTTTT.

This clonotype was counted ten times or more. This may be a read error: a much more frequent sequence differs by one nucleotide. This chain connects TRBV7-6 to TRBJ1-2; 7 bases align to TRBD1. This CDR3 region has 15 residues. CDR1 SGHVS and CDR2 FNYEAQ come from the germline V gene. The CDR3 spells CAIRVSDRVLYGYPF. The DNA for the CDR3 is TGTGCCATTAGGGTATCCGACAGGGTCCTTTATGGCTACCCCTTC. Full variable domain (outside the CDR3, taken from reference TRBV7-6 and TRBJ1-2): GAGVSQSPRYKVTKRGQDVALRCDPISGHVSLYWYRQALGQGPEFLTYFNYEAQQDKSGLPNDRFSAERPEGSISTLTIQRTEQRDSAMYRCAIRVSDRVLYGYPFGSGTRLTVV.

The V gene is TRBV5-1, the J gene TRBJ1-6, with D possibly being TRBD1 (6 bases). The CDR3 has 15 amino acids. V lost 4 bases to trimming and J lost 10 bases, with 18 bases between them. The V gene's germline CDR1 is SGHRS and CDR2 YFSETQ. The CDR3 nucleotides read TGCGCCAGCAGCCCTAAAACGGGGGGCCCCTCACCCCTCCACTTT. This gives the protein CASSPKTGGPSPLHF.

The chain links TRBV2 to TRBJ1-3, with D tentatively TRBD1 (6 bases). Between the trimmed V and J ends, which lost 4 bases and 6 bases, there was a span of 13 bases. CDR3 length equals 14 residues. Germline loops: CDR1 SNHLY, CDR2 FYNNEI. CDR3 DNA: TGTGCCAGCAGTGGAGGGGGGGGCGTAAACACCATATATTTT. Translating it yields CASSGGGGVNTIYF.

This clonotype was detected ten times or more. V usage is TRBV11-2 and J usage is TRBJ2-5; 10 bases are shared with TRBD2. The CDR3 contains 15 residues. Germline CDR1 and CDR2: SGHAT and FQNNGV. Losses at the gene ends were 0 bases for V and 2 bases for J; bases not matched to a gene: 0. CDR3 sequence reads: CASSLDSGRQETQYF. The CDR3, as DNA: TGTGCCAGCAGCTTAGATAGCGGGAGGCAAGAGACCCAGTACTTC.

The table lists this clonotype with many counts. This rearrangement joins TRBV9 to TRBJ2-3, with D perhaps matching TRBD1 (6 bases). CDR1 and CDR2 from the germline V gene are SGDLS and YYNGEE. The ends were cut back, 0 bases at V and 2 bases at J, with 10 bases in the middle. CDR3 length: 15 residues. The CDR3 region has the DNA TGTGCCAGCAGCGTAGCTAGGGGGAACACAGATACGCAGTATTTT. Translating gives CASSVARGNTDTQYF.

About this clonotype: Compared with germline, one end of the junction differs, possibly owing to a read error. The V and J genes are TRBV7-6 and TRBJ2-2, with TRBD2 as a possible D gene (5 bases). Germline assignment: CDR1 SGHVS and CDR2 FNYEAQ. This CDR3 comprises 16 residues. CDR3 sequence: CASSLAPTSNTGELSF. CDR3 in DNA: TGTGCCAGCAGCTTAGCGCCGACGTCGAACACCGGGGAGCTGTCTTTT.

This clonotype was observed at least ten times. V usage is TRBV27 and J usage is TRBJ2-1; D may be TRBD1 or TRBD2 (5 bases each). The CDR3 is 11 residues long. The V gene lost 8 bases and the J gene lost 8 bases, with 10 bases spanning the gap. The germline gives CDR1 MNHEY, CDR2 SMNVEV (reference sequence). This chain's CDR3 is CASRRGHEQFF. The CDR3, as DNA: TGTGCCAGCCGCCGGGGCCATGAGCAGTTCTTC.

In this sample, this clonotype turned up many times. The genes are TRBV7-3 and TRBJ1-4; D is ambiguous. The CDR3 contains 19 residues. Trimming removed 5 bases from V and 0 bases from J, with 22 bases in between. The germline V gene encodes CDR1 SGHTA and CDR2 FQGTGA. This CDR3 is CASSPSEGGNRATNEKLFF. Here the CDR3 DNA reads TGTGCCAGCAGCCCCAGCGAGGGAGGGAACCGAGCAACTAATGAAAAACTGTTTTTT. The entire variable domain, with the rest obtained from reference TRBV7-3 and TRBJ1-4, is as follows: GAGVSQTPSNKVTEKGKYVELRCDPISGHTALYWYRQSLGQGPEFLIYFQGTGAADDSGLPNDRFFAVRPEGSVSTLKIQRTERGDSAVYLCASSPSEGGNRATNEKLFFGSGTQLSVL.

The chain combines TRBV24-1 with TRBJ2-3; TRBD2 matches 9 bases. The ends lost 5 bases at V and 3 bases at J; junction bases unmatched: 5. CDR3 length equals 15 residues. CDR1 and CDR2 (germline): KGHDR, SFDVKD. The CDR3 DNA follows: TGTGCCACCAGTGTCAAGCGGGGGGCAACAGATACGCAGTATTTT. Amino acid sequence: CATSVKRGATDTQYF.

This clonotype turned up a few times. V is TRBV5-1 and J is TRBJ2-5; 8 bases map to TRBD1. The CDR3 consists of 14 residues. The J segment lost 6 bases and the V segment lost 4 bases, leaving 8 bases of the junction unmatched. Germline CDR1 reads SGHRS; CDR2 reads YFSETQ. The CDR3 coding sequence is TGCGCCAGCAGCGTAGACAGGGGTGGACAGACCCAGTACTTC. Translation: CASSVDRGGQTQYF.

The chain is built from TRBV19 and TRBJ1-1, with a possible D match to TRBD1 (5 bases). This CDR3 contains 21 residues. The V and J ends lost 9 bases and 10 bases respectively, with 45 bases between them. Germline-derived CDR1 and CDR2 are LNHDA and SQIVND (reference sequence). Written as DNA, the CDR3 is TGTGCCAGCAGGACTACCCCAGTATATCTCTGGACCTCTACAGGTGATATGGGAGCTTTCTTT. It is translated as CASRTTPVYLWTSTGDMGAFF.

The chain couples TRBV20-1 to TRBJ1-2; no definite D call. The CDR3 consists of 16 residues. With 0 bases removed from V and 7 bases from J, the gap between germline ends came to 21 bases. The germline gives CDR1 DFQATT, CDR2 SNEGSKA (reference sequence). The CDR3 sequence is CSARDGRGRTDFGYTF. CDR3 nucleotides: TGCAGTGCTAGAGATGGCCGGGGTCGCACCGACTTTGGCTACACCTTC.

Points on this clonotype: Lacking the conserved final phenylalanine or tryptophan, this CDR3 likely reflects a read error. The chain carries TRBV9 and TRBJ2-5, with 11 bases aligning to TRBD2. There are 14 residues in the CDR3. Germline assignment: CDR1 SGDLS and CDR2 YYNGEE. The CDR3 sequence: CASGVAGGGETQYL. CDR3 nucleotide sequence: TGTGCCAGCGGCGTAGCGGGAGGGGGAGAGACCCAGTACCTC.

This clonotype was seen a few times. A much larger clone lies one base from this, so it may be a read error. Lacking the conserved final phenylalanine or tryptophan, this CDR3 likely reflects a read error. This chain joins TRBV7-3 and TRBJ2-3; TRBD1 agrees at 9 bases. The CDR3 extends over 14 amino acids. The germline V gene encodes CDR1 SGHTA and CDR2 FQGTGA. The trim removed 5 bases at V and 1 base at J, leaving 1 base unmatched. The DNA for the CDR3 is TGTGCCAGCAGCCGGACAGGGGGCACAGATACGCAGTATCTT. Its protein is CASSRTGGTDTQYL.

This chain uses TRBV5-1 with TRBJ1-2; TRBD1 matches at 7 bases. Germline loops: CDR1 SGHRS, CDR2 YFSETQ. Trimming took 4 bases from V and 4 from J; bases not matched to a gene: 10. The CDR3 consists of 15 residues. CDR3 bases: TGCGCCAGCAGCCCGAGGGCGGGACAGTCCTATGGCTACACCTTC. Translated, it gives CASSPRAGQSYGYTF.

This clonotype was detected many times. Given a much more abundant clone one base away, this may be a read error. The rearrangement uses TRBV7-9 and TRBJ2-3, with 10 bases fitting TRBD2. The germline gives CDR1 SEHNR, CDR2 FQNEAQ (reference sequence). The length of the CDR3 is 17 residues. CDR3 coding DNA: TGTGCCAGCAGCTCAGCATCAGCGGGAGGGTTGACAGATCCGCAGTATTTT. This translates into CASSSASAGGLTDPQYF.

This clonotype was observed many times. The V and J genes are TRBV6-6 and TRBJ2-5; 7 nucleotides align to TRBD2. Germline lookup yields CDR1 MNHNY and CDR2 SVGAGI (reference sequence). Losses at the gene ends were 8 bases for V and 5 bases for J; bases not matched to a gene: 11. The CDR3 spans 14 residues. The CDR3 coding sequence is TGTGCCAGCCGTGCGCAGGGTAGCGGGGAGACCCAGTACTTC. Protein sequence: CASRAQGSGETQYF.

At least ten counts were recorded for this clonotype. This clone may be a read error of a much larger clone one base away. The CDR3 sequence: CASSQVRNSAETPYF. The CDR3 nucleotides are TGTGCCAGCAGCCAAGTTCGGAATAGCGCAGAGACCCCGTACTTC. This chain links TRBV14 with TRBJ2-5; tentative D call: TRBD2 (5 bases). The CDR3 has 15 amino acids. Germline V gene lookup returns CDR1 SGHDN and CDR2 FVKESK.

V usage is TRBV5-1 and J usage is TRBJ2-1, with 9 bases identical to TRBD2. The CDR3 loop spans 16 amino acids. The germline V gene has CDR1 SGHRS and CDR2 YFSETQ. Losses at the gene ends were 2 bases for V and 5 bases for J; bases not matched to a gene: 8. The CDR3 nucleotides read TGCGCCAGCAGCTTCGGGCGGGGGGGTGCGGACAATGAGCAGTTCTTC. It is translated as CASSFGRGGADNEQFF.

In its sample, this clonotype was seen many times. The chain has TRBV11-2 and TRBJ2-7, with TRBD2 matching over 9 bases. Germline loops: CDR1 SGHAT, CDR2 FQNNGV. CDR3 length equals 16 residues. V lost 2 bases and J lost 1; bases outside the gene matches: 6. CDR3 sequence reads: CASSLQLAGSSYEQYF. The CDR3 DNA reads TGTGCCAGCAGCTTACAACTAGCGGGTTCATCCTACGAGCAGTACTTC.

This chain uses TRBV2 with TRBJ2-5; perhaps D is TRBD1 or TRBD2 (6 bases each). There are 13 residues in the CDR3. Trimming left V 8 bases short and J 2 bases short, with 12 bases between. Germline CDR1 and CDR2: SNHLY and FYNNEI. CDR3 in DNA: TGTGCCAGCCCCGGGGGCAATCAAGAGACCCAGTACTTC. This sequence encodes CASPGGNQETQYF.

This clonotype appeared many times. V and J are TRBV15 and TRBJ2-2; 7 nucleotides line up with TRBD1. This CDR3 comprises 17 residues. The germline V gene has CDR1 LNHNV and CDR2 YYDKDF (reference sequence). Losses at the gene ends were 0 bases for V and 6 bases for J; bases not matched to a gene: 10. CDR3 DNA sequence: TGTGCCACCAGCAGAGATCCCTTCGGGACAGAGGCCGGGGAGCTGTTTTTT. Protein sequence: CATSRDPFGTEAGELFF.

Comments on this clonotype: This may stem from a read error, because a much larger clone lies one nucleotide away. The rearrangement uses TRBV14 and TRBJ2-7, with 7 bases that match TRBD1. The CDR3 sequence is 14 residues long. CDR1 is SGHDN and CDR2 is FVKESK in the germline V gene. Written as DNA, the CDR3 is TGTGCCAGCAGCCCCCGGGACAGAGATTGGGAGCAGTCCTTC. Amino acids: CASSPRDRDWEQSF. Full variable domain (outside the CDR3, taken from reference TRBV14 and TRBJ2-7): EAGVTQFPSHSVIEKGQTVTLRCDPISGHDNLYWYRRVMGKEIKFLLHFVKESKQDESGMPNNRFLAERTGGTYSTLKVQPAELEDSGVYFCASSPRDRDWEQSFGPGTRLTVT.

The V call is TRBV20-1, the J call TRBJ1-4; no clear D. Trimming pared 2 bases from V and 6 bases from J, leaving 16 bases between. Germline V CDR1 and CDR2: DFQATT, SNEGSKA (reference sequence). The CDR3 has 15 residues. Written as DNA, the CDR3 is TGCAGTGCTAGATCCCTCCGCGTCGGGTATGAAAAACTGTTTTTT. As protein: CSARSLRVGYEKLFF.

For this clonotype: A read error is possible here, since a much larger clone lies one base away. V gene TRBV6-2 or TRBV6-3 combines with J gene TRBJ2-1; D call uncertain. This CDR3 has 12 amino acids. Trimming stripped 5 bases from V and 8 bases from J, with 10 bases between. CDR1 is MNHEY, CDR2 SVGEGT, per germline. The CDR3 region is CASSHASHEQFF. In DNA, the CDR3 is TGTGCCAGCAGTCACGCGTCCCATGAGCAGTTCTTC.